This is a list of T cell receptor beta chains from one sample in a study of cytomegalovirus exposure and HLA in healthy donors. Clones were sequenced by immunoSEQ multiplex PCR, and TCRdb holds only the in-frame ones, with some missing. The sample shows approximately 170,000 clones, 60% to 85% of them seen only once. The sample was PBMCs. These receptors were collected from a woman between 18 and 30 years old in good health and CMV-seronegative. Each CDR3 is given with its conserved first and last residue. Fields, in order: J gene, clone size, D gene, V gene, CDR3 protein, CDR3 DNA. A D gene is named only where the DNA matches it firmly. Only part of the rows carry a size: once, few, many, or a class if the clone is expanded.

TRBJ1-6 | - | - | TRBV7-3 | CASSLRWSSYNSPLHF | TGTGCCAGCAGCTTAAGATGGAGCTCCTATAATTCACCCCTCCACTTT
TRBJ2-3 | few | TRBD2 | TRBV27 | CASSFRLAGTDTQYF | TGTGCCAGCAGCTTTAGGCTAGCGGGAACAGATACGCAGTATTTT
TRBJ2-1 | once | TRBD2 | TRBV5-1 | CASSFDGGGIYNEQFF | TGCGCCAGCAGCTTTGACGGGGGGGGAATTTACAATGAGCAGTTCTTC
TRBJ1-6 | - | TRBD1 | TRBV9 | CASSPAGGANNSPLHF | TGTGCCAGCAGCCCTGCAGGGGGCGCGAATAATTCACCCCTCCACTTT
TRBJ1-2 | - | TRBD1 | TRBV27 | CASSTTGQGTGYTF | TGTGCCAGCAGTACGACCGGACAGGGGACGGGCTACACCTTC
TRBJ1-6 | - | - | TRBV30 | CAWDRTYNSPLHF | TGTGCCTGGGACAGGACCTATAATTCACCCCTCCACTTT
TRBJ2-7 | few | - | TRBV18 | CASSPGTWIYEQYF | TGTGCCAGCTCACCAGGGACATGGATATACGAGCAGTACTTC
TRBJ1-1 | - | TRBD1 | TRBV2 | CASSVIGQGATEAFF | TGTGCCAGCAGTGTGATAGGACAGGGGGCAACTGAAGCTTTCTTT
TRBJ2-3 | - | - | TRBV27 | CASIERWGVFTDTQYF | TGTGCCAGCATAGAGAGGTGGGGGGTCTTCACAGATACGCAGTATTTT
TRBJ2-4 | - | - | TRBV6-6 | CASSQGGAGKNIQYF | TGTGCCAGCAGTCAGGGGGGAGCCGGCAAAAACATTCAGTACTTC
TRBJ2-7 | - | TRBD1 | TRBV28 | CASSTTGNPYEQYF | TGTGCCAGCAGTACGACAGGGAACCCTTACGAGCAGTACTTC
TRBJ1-2 | - | - | TRBV6-5 | CASSSVGTDGYTF | TGTGCCAGCAGCTCGGTGGGGACTGATGGCTACACCTTC
TRBJ2-1 | few | - | TRBV28 | CASSFGPDNKQFF | TGTGCCAGCAGTTTTGGTCCGGACAACAAGCAGTTCTTC
TRBJ1-2 | - | - | TRBV18 | CASSPQGNYGYTF | TGTGCCAGCTCACCACAGGGGAACTATGGCTACACCTTC
TRBJ1-4 | - | - | TRBV30 | CAWSAGANEKLFF | TGTGCCTGGAGTGCCGGGGCTAATGAAAAACTGTTTTTT
TRBJ2-1 | - | TRBD2 | TRBV7-9 | CASSLAPVAGGNEQFF | TGTGCCAGCAGCTTAGCGCCAGTAGCGGGGGGCAATGAGCAGTTCTTC
TRBJ2-2 | - | TRBD1 | TRBV9 | CASSVGGPDRGRTGELFF | TGTGCCAGCAGCGTAGGGGGCCCGGACAGGGGGCGGACCGGGGAGCTGTTTTTT
TRBJ1-5 | - | TRBD1 | TRBV28 | CASSPTGAGGQPQHF | TGTGCCAGCAGCCCGACAGGGGCGGGCGGACAGCCCCAGCATTTT
TRBJ2-7 | - | - | TRBV7-2 | CASSHTGSGEQYF | TGTGCCAGCAGCCACACAGGGTCGGGCGAGCAGTACTTC
TRBJ2-1 | - | TRBD2 | TRBV9 | CASSLRGGSYNEQFF | TGTGCCAGCAGCTTGCGGGGGGGATCCTACAATGAGCAGTTCTTC
TRBJ1-1 | - | - | TRBV19 | CASSRERDTEAFF | TGTGCCAGTAGTAGGGAGCGAGACACTGAAGCTTTCTTT
TRBJ2-3 | - | - | TRBV18 | CASSLFDTQYF | TGTGCCAGTTCGTTGTTTGATACGCAGTATTTT
TRBJ1-4 | - | - | TRBV2 | CASSEAGAGIELMKKLFF | TGTGCCAGCAGTGAAGCGGGGGCAGGGATAGAATTAATGAAAAAACTGTTTTTT
TRBJ2-1 | - | TRBD2 | TRBV11-3 | CASSPGGSNEQFF | TGTGCCAGCAGCCCTGGCGGGAGCAATGAGCAGTTCTTC
TRBJ2-1 | - | TRBD1 | TRBV6-1 | CASLTRQGWINEQFF | TGTGCCAGCCTCACCCGACAGGGGTGGATAAATGAGCAGTTCTTC
TRBJ2-3 | - | TRBD1 | TRBV19 | CASRDRGTDTQYF | TGTGCCAGTAGGGACAGGGGAACAGATACGCAGTATTTT
TRBJ2-7 | - | TRBD1 | TRBV19 | CASSDRQGSSEQYF | TGTGCCAGTAGTGATCGACAGGGGTCGAGTGAGCAGTACTTC
TRBJ1-1 | - | TRBD1 | TRBV28 | CASTVTGGDTEAFF | TGTGCCAGCACCGTGACAGGGGGAGATACTGAAGCTTTCTTT
TRBJ1-2 | - | - | TRBV7-2 | CASIGAGAEGYTF | TGTGCCAGCATCGGGGCGGGGGCTGAGGGCTACACCTTC
TRBJ2-1 | - | - | TRBV29-1 | CSGDSGGSYNEQFF | TGCAGCGGTGATTCAGGGGGGTCCTACAATGAGCAGTTCTTC
TRBJ2-2 | - | - | TRBV5-6 | CASSQRGNTGELFF | TGTGCCAGCAGCCAAAGAGGGAACACCGGGGAGCTGTTTTTT
TRBJ2-7 | - | TRBD2 | TRBV29-1 | CSVVSGGTYEQYF | TGCAGCGTTGTTAGCGGGGGGACCTACGAGCAGTACTTC
TRBJ2-1 | - | TRBD1 | TRBV5-1 | CASSFTQGARNEQFF | TGCGCCAGCAGCTTCACACAGGGGGCGAGGAATGAGCAGTTCTTC